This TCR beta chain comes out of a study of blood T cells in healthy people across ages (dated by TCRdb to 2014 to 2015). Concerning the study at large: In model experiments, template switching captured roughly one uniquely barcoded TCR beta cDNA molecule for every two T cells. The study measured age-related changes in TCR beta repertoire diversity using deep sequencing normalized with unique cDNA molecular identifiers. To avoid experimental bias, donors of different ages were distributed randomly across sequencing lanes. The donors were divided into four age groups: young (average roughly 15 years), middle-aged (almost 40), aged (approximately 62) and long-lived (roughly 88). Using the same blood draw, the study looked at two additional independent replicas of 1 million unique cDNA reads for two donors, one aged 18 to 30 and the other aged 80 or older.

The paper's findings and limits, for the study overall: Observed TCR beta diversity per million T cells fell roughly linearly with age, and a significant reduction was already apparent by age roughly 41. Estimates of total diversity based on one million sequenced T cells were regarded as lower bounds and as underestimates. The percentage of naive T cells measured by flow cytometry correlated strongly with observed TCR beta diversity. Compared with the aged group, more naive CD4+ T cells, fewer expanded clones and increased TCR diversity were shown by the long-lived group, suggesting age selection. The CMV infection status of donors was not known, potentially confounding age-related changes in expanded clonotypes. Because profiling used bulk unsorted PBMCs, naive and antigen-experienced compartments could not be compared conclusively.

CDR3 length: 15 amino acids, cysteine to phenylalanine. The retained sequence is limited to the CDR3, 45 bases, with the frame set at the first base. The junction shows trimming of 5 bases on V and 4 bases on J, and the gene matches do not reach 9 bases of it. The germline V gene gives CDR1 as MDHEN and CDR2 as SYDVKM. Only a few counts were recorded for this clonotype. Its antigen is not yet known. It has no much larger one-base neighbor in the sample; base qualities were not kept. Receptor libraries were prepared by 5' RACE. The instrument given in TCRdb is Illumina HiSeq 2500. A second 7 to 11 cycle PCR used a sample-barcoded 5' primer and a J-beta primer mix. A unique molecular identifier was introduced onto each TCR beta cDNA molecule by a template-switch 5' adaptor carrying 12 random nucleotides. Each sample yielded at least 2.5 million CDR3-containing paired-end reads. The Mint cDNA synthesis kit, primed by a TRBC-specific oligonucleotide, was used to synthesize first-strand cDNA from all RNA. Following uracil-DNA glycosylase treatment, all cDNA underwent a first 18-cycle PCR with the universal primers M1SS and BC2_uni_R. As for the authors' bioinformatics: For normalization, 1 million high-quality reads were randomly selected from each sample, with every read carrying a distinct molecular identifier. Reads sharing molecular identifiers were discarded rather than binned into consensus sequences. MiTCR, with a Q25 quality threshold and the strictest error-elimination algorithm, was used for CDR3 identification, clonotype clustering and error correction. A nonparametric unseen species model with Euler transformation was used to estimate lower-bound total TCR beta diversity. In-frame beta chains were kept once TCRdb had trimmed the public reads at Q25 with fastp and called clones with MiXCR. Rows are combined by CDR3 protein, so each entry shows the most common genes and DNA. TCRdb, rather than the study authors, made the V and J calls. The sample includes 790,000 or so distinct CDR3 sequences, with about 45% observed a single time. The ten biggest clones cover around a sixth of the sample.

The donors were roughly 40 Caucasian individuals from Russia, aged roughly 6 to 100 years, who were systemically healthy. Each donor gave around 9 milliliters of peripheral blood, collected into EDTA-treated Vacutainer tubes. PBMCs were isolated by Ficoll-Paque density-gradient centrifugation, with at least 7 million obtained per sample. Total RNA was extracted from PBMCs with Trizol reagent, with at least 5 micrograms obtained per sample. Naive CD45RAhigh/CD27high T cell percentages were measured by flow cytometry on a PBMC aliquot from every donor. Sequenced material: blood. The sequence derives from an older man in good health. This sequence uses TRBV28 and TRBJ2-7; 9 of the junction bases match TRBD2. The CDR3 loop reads CASSPQTSGTYEQYF. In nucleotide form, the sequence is TGTGCCAGCAGTCCCCAGACTAGCGGCACATACGAGCAGTACTTC.